This T cell receptor (beta chain) was sequenced in a study of cytomegalovirus exposure and HLA in healthy donors. The PCR employed 60 Vbeta primers together with 13 Jbeta primers. The protocol was immunoSEQ multiplex PCR, while the TCRdb copy is restricted to in-frame clones and leaves out a portion. The data hold under 150,000 clones, with 9.5% observed a single time. Whole-study results and caveats: In a later analysis, HLA-associated TCR beta chains were more clonally expanded than equally common others.

Trimming at V came to 1 base and at J to 2 bases, leaving 2 bases not matched to a gene. The germline V gene encodes CDR1 SGHNT and CDR2 YENEEA. The CDR3 runs 15 residues. This clone came up a few times. Antigen: not known. Sequencing was performed on PBMCs. The chain uses TRBV11-3 and TRBJ2-5; TRBD2 matches 9 bases. The clonotype comes from a man aged 25 to 40 in good health and CMV-seronegative. The CDR3 coding sequence is TGTGCCAGCAGCTTAGGACTAGCGGTACAAGAGACCCAGTACTTC. Its protein product is CASSLGLAVQETQYF.